This T cell receptor beta chain was captured by sequencing in a study of T cell repertoires in cytomegalovirus infection. One entry per CDR3 protein results from TCRdb running MiXCR on the reads. The table has roughly 340,000 distinct CDR3 sequences, under 35% seen once. About this clonotype: Its antigen is currently unknown.

The sequence was collected from a human donor in good health (CMV status not recorded). Some clones in this sample may be carry-over from other donors' samples. The starting material was cultured PBMCs, obtained from culture after CMV antigen stimulation.

The CDR3 bases are TGTGCCAGCAGCACGACAGGATTCGTTGGCTACACCTTC. Encoded protein: CASSTTGFVGYTF. This chain joins TRBV6-5 and TRBJ1-2; TRBD1 is a possible D gene (6 bases). CDR3 length: 13 residues. V gave up 6 bases and J gave up 7 bases, with 15 bases separating them. From germline, CDR1 is MNHEY and CDR2 SVGAGI.